This TCR beta chain appears in the sequencing data of a study of identical twins. Study results and limitations: For cord blood, abundant beta clonotypes had fewer insertions, unlike memory repertoires, which showed none.

TCRdb reanalysed the 5' RACE reads using MiXCR and keeps one entry per CDR3 protein. The data show 250,000 or so distinct CDR3 sequences, roughly 7% seen once. The CDR3 length is 15 residues. Germline CDR1 reads SGHRS; CDR2 reads YFSETQ. Losses at the gene ends were 4 bases for V and 7 bases for J; bases not matched to a gene: 12. This clonotype was recorded many times. Its antigen is currently unknown. A further study also used this sample, focusing on yellow fever vaccine responses in identical twins.

This TCR was recovered from a woman between 18 and 29 years old in good health. Specimen: memory (CD45RO+) T cells sorted from blood. The gene calls are TRBV5-1 and TRBJ1-2, with 8 bases aligning to TRBD1. The CDR3: CASSAGQALHPGYTF. Written as DNA, the CDR3 is TGCGCCAGCAGCGCGGGACAGGCCCTTCACCCTGGCTACACCTTC. Full variable domain (remainder filled in from reference TRBV5-1 and TRBJ1-2): KAGVTQTPRYLIKTRGQQVTLSCSPISGHRSVSWYQQTPGQGLQFLFEYFSETQRNKGNFPGRFSGRQFSNSRSEMNVSTLELGDSALYLCASSAGQALHPGYTFGSGTRLTVV.